Detailed here is one T cell receptor beta chain. Participants spanned ages roughly 18 to 90 years and resided in 20 to 25 US areas. The data originate from a study of blood T cell repertoires in COVID-19. Overall study: COVID-19 samples, acute and convalescent, were from the United States, Italy and Spain. The analysed material was cDNA or gDNA that came from T cells, B-cell-depleted T cells, or PBMCs.

Authors' processing steps: From reference gene primer amplification, estimates of nucleated cell counts were derived. Sequenced by immunoSEQ multiplex PCR; TCRdb stores in-frame clones only, minus some. The DNA was the basis for D and trimming; V, J and clone size are from that table. Of around 160,000 clones listed, approximately 90% were seen once; the top ten hold 0.95% to 1.5%. Germline V lookup: CDR1 MDHEN, CDR2 SYDVKM. Trimming at V came to 4 bases and at J to 2 bases, leaving 14 bases not matched to a gene. This CDR3 spans 19 amino acids. Sequencing input: PBMCs or T cells enriched from blood (not recorded which). V is TRBV28 and J is TRBJ2-3; TRBD2 agrees at 11 bases. The clonotype comes from a woman in her twenties or thirties with acute COVID-19. The chain's CDR3 is CASSYPAWGLAETTDTQYF. The CDR3 DNA reads TGTGCCAGCAGTTACCCCGCCTGGGGACTAGCGGAAACCACAGATACGCAGTATTTT. The full variable domain, rest sourced from reference TRBV28 and TRBJ2-3, is DVKVTQSSRYLVKRTGEKVFLECVQDMDHENMFWYRQDPGLGLRLIYFSYDVKMKEKGDIPEGYSVSREKKERFSLILESASTNQTSMYLCASSYPAWGLAETTDTQYFGPGTRLTVL.